This entry lists 25 T cell receptor beta chains sequenced from one sample in a study of blood T cells in healthy people across ages. Primed by a sample-barcoded 5' primer and a J-beta primer mix, a second PCR proceeded for about 7 to 12 cycles. MiXCR, run by TCRdb on the 5' RACE reads, gives a single entry per CDR3 protein. The sample gives about 760,000 distinct CDR3 sequences, approximately 25% of which show up once; under 9.5% is in the top ten. The data were also submitted as part of a second study, on T cells of mothers and their children.

Specimen: blood. Receptors were obtained from a boy between 10 and 17 years old in good health.

This chain links TRBV28 with TRBJ1-1; D not certain. V was trimmed by 6 bases and J by 6 bases, leaving 8 bases between them. CDR1 is MDHEN, CDR2 SYDVKM, per germline. The CDR3 covers 11 residues. This CDR3 is CASSRPSEAFF. The CDR3 region has the DNA TGTGCCAGCAGCCGCCCATCTGAAGCTTTCTTT.

V is TRBV27 and J is TRBJ2-3; 11 bases match TRBD1. Germline loops: CDR1 MNHEY, CDR2 SMNVEV (reference sequence). CDR3 size: 15 residues. V shed 5 bases, J shed 4 bases, and the junction held 5 bases outside the gene matches. CDR3 bases: TGTGCCAGCAGTAGAGAGGGACAGGGGGCAGATACGCAGTATTTT. Translation gives CASSREGQGADTQYF.

The rearrangement joins TRBV6-6 to TRBJ2-5, with D unclear. The CDR3 contains 14 residues. Germline-derived CDR1 and CDR2 are MNHNY and SVGAGI (reference sequence). V was cut by 2 bases and J by 3 bases, with 10 bases left in between. The CDR3 protein is CASSYHLEEETQYF. The CDR3 DNA is TGTGCCAGCAGTTACCACCTAGAAGAAGAGACCCAGTACTTC.

The rearrangement uses TRBV20-1 and TRBJ2-3; 7 bases line up with TRBD2. After removal of 5 bases from V and 0 bases from J, the junction contained 5 bases not matched to a gene. Germline V CDR1 and CDR2: DFQATT, SNEGSKA (reference sequence). This CDR3 contains 14 residues. The DNA of the CDR3 is TGCAGTGCTCTAACGGGGGGAAGCACAGATACGCAGTATTTT. This translates into CSALTGGSTDTQYF.

This clonotype was seen only a few times. The chain combines TRBV18 with TRBJ2-7; tentatively, D is TRBD1 or TRBD2 (6 bases each). Germline-derived CDR1 and CDR2 are KGHSH and LQKENI. This CDR3 spans 15 amino acids. V lost 5 bases and J lost 2, with 16 bases in between. The CDR3 spells CASSKKGGVPYEQYF. CDR3 nucleotide sequence: TGTGCCAGCTCAAAAAAGGGGGGAGTCCCCTACGAGCAGTACTTC.

J is TRBJ2-7 and V is TRBV7-2, with 10 bases that match TRBD1. CDR1 SGHTA and CDR2 FQGNSA come from the germline V gene. This CDR3 is built from 15 residues. V dropped 5 bases and J dropped 4; count of bases not matched to a gene: 8. The CDR3 sequence: CASSGGTGEGYEQYF. The CDR3 bases are TGTGCCAGCAGCGGGGGGACAGGGGAGGGTTACGAGCAGTACTTC.

The chain employs TRBV12-3 or TRBV12-4 and TRBJ2-3; D gene ambiguous. The V and J ends lost 4 bases and 2 bases respectively, with 4 bases between them. This CDR3 region has 12 residues. The CDR3, as DNA: TGTGCCAGCAGTTCACACACAGATACGCAGTATTTT. It yields the protein CASSSHTDTQYF.

This chain uses TRBV7-9 with TRBJ2-7; TRBD2 is a possible D gene (6 bases). The CDR3 is made up of 15 amino acids. The V end was cut by 3 bases, the J end by 3 bases, with 15 bases between. Germline values: CDR1 SEHNR, CDR2 FQNEAQ (reference sequence). The CDR3 is CASSFESAGYYEQYF. CDR3 sequence (DNA): TGTGCCAGCAGCTTCGAAAGCGCGGGGTACTACGAGCAGTACTTC.

This clonotype appeared many times. This chain connects TRBV12-3 or TRBV12-4 to TRBJ2-5; 8 nucleotides agree with TRBD2. Germline trimming cut 7 bases from V and 5 bases from J; bases unmatched to any gene: 12. The CDR3 is 15 residues long. The CDR3 DNA reads TGTGCCAGCAACCCGACCGGGACTAGGGGTGAGACCCAGTACTTC. Translating it yields CASNPTGTRGETQYF.

This clonotype was detected only a few times. The rearrangement links TRBV19 to TRBJ1-5; D remains unclear. The CDR3 length is 13 residues. With 5 bases removed from V and 3 bases from J, the gap between germline ends came to 8 bases. Germline lookup yields CDR1 LNHDA and CDR2 SQIVND (reference sequence). CDR3 amino acids: CASSYLINQPQHF. DNA of the CDR3: TGTGCCAGTAGTTACCTTATCAATCAGCCCCAGCATTTT.

The chain employs TRBV20-1 and TRBJ2-3; 8 bases match TRBD2. The J segment lost 1 base and the V segment lost 4 bases, leaving 7 bases of the junction unmatched. Germline CDR1 and CDR2: DFQATT and SNEGSKA (reference sequence). The CDR3 runs to 15 residues. The CDR3 bases are TGCAGTGCTATCCATAGCGGGAAAGGCACAGATACGCAGTATTTT. Residues: CSAIHSGKGTDTQYF.

The gene calls are TRBV12-3 or TRBV12-4 and TRBJ1-1; a possible D gene is TRBD1 (5 bases). The ends were cut back, 6 bases at V and 2 bases at J, with 22 bases in the middle. This CDR3 region has 17 residues. The CDR3 DNA follows: TGTGCCAGCAGCGGCCGGGACGGCGGCTATCAAAACACTGAAGCTTTCTTT. This sequence encodes CASSGRDGGYQNTEAFF.

The chain uses TRBV4-3 and TRBJ1-1; D is unclear. V was cut by 0 bases and J by 2 bases, with 7 bases left in between. The CDR3 covers 14 residues. The germline CDR1 and CDR2 sequences are LGHNA and YSLEER. This CDR3 is CASSQDSGNTEAFF. As DNA, the CDR3 is TGCGCCAGCAGCCAAGATTCAGGAAACACTGAAGCTTTCTTT.

A few counts support this clonotype. This chain links TRBV24-1 with TRBJ2-5; tentatively, D is TRBD1 or TRBD2 (5 bases each). CDR3 length: 15 amino acids. CDR1 is KGHDR, CDR2 SFDVKD, per germline. V lost 2 bases to trimming and J lost 7 bases, with 16 bases between them. The CDR3 nucleotides read TGTGCCACCAGTGATTCCGGACTGACAGCAGGGACCCAGTACTTC. Amino acids: CATSDSGLTAGTQYF.

This chain connects TRBV29-1 to TRBJ1-4; D gene unclear. V dropped 6 bases and J dropped 6 bases, with 14 bases sitting between them. The CDR3 extends over 13 amino acids. Germline assignment: CDR1 SQVTM and CDR2 ANQGSEA. CDR3 coding DNA: TGCAGCGTGTGGCCTGGCACAGATGAAAAACTGTTTTTT. It yields the protein CSVWPGTDEKLFF.

In its sample, this clonotype was seen a few times. The J gene is TRBJ2-7, the V gene TRBV19, with a tentative D call TRBD1 (6 bases). CDR3 length: 13 amino acids. V lost 3 bases and J 6 bases, leaving 12 bases between the germline ends. CDR1 and CDR2 from the germline V gene are LNHDA and SQIVND (reference sequence). The DNA of the CDR3 is TGTGCCAGTAGTATCGGCCGAGGGGGCGAGCAGTACTTC. Encoded protein: CASSIGRGGEQYF.

The sample holds a few counts of this clonotype. CDR3 nucleotide sequence: TGCAGCGTTGAAGTGGGGGCAGGGGAGACCCAGTACTTC. Its translation is CSVEVGAGETQYF. This chain links TRBV29-1 with TRBJ2-5; tentatively, D is TRBD1 (6 bases). Germline-derived CDR1 and CDR2 are SQVTM and ANQGSEA. The CDR3 contains 13 residues. Trimming took off 1 base at V and 5 bases at J, with 11 bases between the two ends.

The table lists this clonotype with a few counts. This sequence joins TRBV6-1 and TRBJ2-7, with D possibly matching TRBD2 (6 bases). Germline V gene lookup returns CDR1 MNHNS and CDR2 SASEGT. The CDR3 runs to 18 residues. Trimming stripped 3 bases from V and 7 bases from J, with 28 bases between. The CDR3 here is CASSDRDWSLLSLGEQYF. The DNA for the CDR3 is TGTGCCAGCAGTGACCGGGACTGGTCCTTACTATCCCTTGGGGAGCAGTACTTC.

In its sample, this clonotype was seen a few times. The rearrangement joins TRBV4-1 to TRBJ1-2; TRBD1 might be the D (6 bases). CDR3 length: 13 amino acids. The V gene's germline CDR1 is MGHRA and CDR2 YSYEKL. With 2 bases removed from V and 8 bases from J, the gap between germline ends came to 12 bases. As DNA, the CDR3 is TGCGCCAGCAGCCAACCCACAGGGTACGGCTACACCTTC. Translation: CASSQPTGYGYTF.

V usage is TRBV20-1 and J usage is TRBJ2-3; perhaps TRBD1 as D (6 bases). The length of the CDR3 is 16 residues. Per germline, CDR1 DFQATT and CDR2 SNEGSKA (reference sequence). V gave up 8 bases and J gave up 1 base, with 22 bases separating them. The CDR3 loop reads CSSARQATRGTDTQYF. CDR3 nucleotide sequence: TGCAGTTCCGCCCGACAGGCAACAAGAGGCACAGATACGCAGTATTTT.

This clonotype has more than one count but fewer than ten. The gene calls are TRBV29-1 and TRBJ2-5; the match to TRBD1 covers 11 bases. V was clipped by 3 bases and J by 4 bases; unmatched bases: 4. Germline CDR1 reads SQVTM; CDR2 reads ANQGSEA. The CDR3 loop spans 14 amino acids. The CDR3 bases are TGCAGCGTTGAGGACAGGGGGCGTCCAGAGACCCAGTACTTC. It translates to CSVEDRGRPETQYF.

A few counts support this clonotype. V is TRBV4-3 and J is TRBJ1-4; D gene uncertain. Germline-derived CDR1 and CDR2 are LGHNA and YSLEER. The CDR3 totals 16 residues. Between the trimmed V and J ends, which lost 0 bases and 8 bases, there was a span of 16 bases. CDR3 region: CASSQDSKTPGEKLFF. In DNA, the CDR3 is TGCGCCAGCAGCCAAGATTCGAAGACCCCAGGCGAAAAACTGTTTTTT.

V is TRBV6-5 and J is TRBJ1-1, with a weak D call TRBD1 (5 bases). CDR1 and CDR2 from the germline V gene are MNHEY and SVGAGI. The CDR3 runs to 15 residues. The V gene lost 4 bases and the J gene lost 5 bases, with 17 bases spanning the gap. As DNA, the CDR3 is TGTGCCAGCAGTTCTACTGTGGGACTGATGACTGAAGCTTTCTTT. It specifies CASSSTVGLMTEAFF.

A few counts support this clonotype. This rearrangement joins TRBV12-3 or TRBV12-4 to TRBJ2-1; 7 bases are a match to TRBD1. This CDR3 region has 13 residues. J gave up 3 bases and V 11 bases, and 7 bases lay outside the gene matches. CDR3 region: CASGDSNYNEQFF. The CDR3 bases are TGTGCCTCAGGGGACAGTAACTACAATGAGCAGTTCTTC.

The chain combines TRBV29-1 with TRBJ1-2; D remains ambiguous. Trimming cost V 7 bases and J 1 base, with 10 bases left between them. The CDR3 loop spans 12 amino acids. The germline CDR1 and CDR2 sequences are SQVTM and ANQGSEA. The CDR3 DNA follows: TGCAGCGCCGAAACCTTTAACTATGGCTACACCTTC. This translates into CSAETFNYGYTF.